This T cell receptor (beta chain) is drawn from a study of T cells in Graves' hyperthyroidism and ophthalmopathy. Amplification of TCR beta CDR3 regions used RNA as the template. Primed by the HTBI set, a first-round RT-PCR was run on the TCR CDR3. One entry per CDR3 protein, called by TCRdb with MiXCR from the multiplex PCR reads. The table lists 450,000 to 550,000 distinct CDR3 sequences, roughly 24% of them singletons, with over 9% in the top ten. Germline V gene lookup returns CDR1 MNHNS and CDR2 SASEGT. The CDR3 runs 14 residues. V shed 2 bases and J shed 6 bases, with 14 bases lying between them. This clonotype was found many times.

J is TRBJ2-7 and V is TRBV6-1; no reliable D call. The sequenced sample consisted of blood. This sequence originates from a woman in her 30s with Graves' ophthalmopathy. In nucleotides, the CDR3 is TGTGCCAGCAGTGAAAGTTTATCTTGGGGCGAGCAGTACTTC. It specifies CASSESLSWGEQYF.